These T cell receptor beta chains were read from a single sample in a study of read filtering for tumor transcriptome and immune sequencing. TCRdb re-analysed the reads in MiXCR, keeping a single row per CDR3 protein. The sample holds some 41,000 distinct CDR3 sequences; under 15% are singletons and the top ten take 30%. Sample: a population of CD138-negative cells sorted from bone marrow. The receptors were gathered from a donor at least 40 years old with multiple myeloma. The CDR3 runs from the conserved cysteine through the conserved F or W. The D gene is left open where the match is weak. Clone size is stated in some rows and not others, as once, few, many or a class when expanded.

V: TRBV7-2
J: TRBJ2-3
D: TRBD2
size: few
DNA: TGTGCCAGCAGCGATAAGGCGGGAGCGGATACGCAGTATTTT
CDR3: CASSDKAGADTQYF

V: TRBV7-3
J: TRBJ2-3
D: -
size: -
DNA: TGTGCCAGCAGCTTACGACAGGGCACAGATACGCAGTATTTT
CDR3: CASSLRQGTDTQYF

V: TRBV2
J: TRBJ2-3
D: -
size: many
DNA: TGTGCCAGCAGCCGACTCGGCGGTTGGGATACGCAGTATTTT
CDR3: CASSRLGGWDTQYF

V: TRBV7-2
J: TRBJ1-1
D: -
size: many
DNA: TGTGCCAGCAGCTTAAGCCGGGTCATGAACACTGAAGCTTTCTTT
CDR3: CASSLSRVMNTEAFF

V: TRBV29-1
J: TRBJ2-2
D: -
size: many
DNA: TGCAGCGCCCTAAACACCGGGGAGCTGTTTTTT
CDR3: CSALNTGELFF

V: TRBV7-2
J: TRBJ2-5
D: TRBD2
size: many
DNA: TGTGCCAGCAGCCTCGGACTAGCGGGAGAAGAGACCCAGTACTTC
CDR3: CASSLGLAGEETQYF

V: TRBV7-9
J: TRBJ2-2
D: TRBD2
size: many
DNA: TGTGCCAGCAGCTTTGGCCTAGCGGAAACCGGGGAGCTGTTTTTT
CDR3: CASSFGLAETGELFF

V: TRBV7-9
J: TRBJ2-7
D: -
size: -
DNA: TGTGCCAGCAGTCACCCCGGAAGCGCGACCTACGAGCAGTACTTC
CDR3: CASSHPGSATYEQYF

V: TRBV29-1
J: TRBJ1-1
D: -
size: many
DNA: TGCAGCGTTGCAGCCTTTCCGAACACTGAAGCTTTCTTT
CDR3: CSVAAFPNTEAFF

V: TRBV5-1
J: TRBJ2-2
D: TRBD2
size: many
DNA: TGCGCCAGCAGCCTGGGTGTTAGCGGGTACACCGGGGAGCTGTTTTTT
CDR3: CASSLGVSGYTGELFF

V: TRBV6-2/TRBV6-3
J: TRBJ1-5
D: -
size: many
DNA: TGTGCCAGCAGTTACTCGGATGGGAATCAGCCCCAGCATTTT
CDR3: CASSYSDGNQPQHF

V: TRBV7-9
J: TRBJ1-2
D: -
size: many
DNA: TGTGCCAGCAGCTTCGGCGGACTCTATGGCTACACCTTC
CDR3: CASSFGGLYGYTF

V: TRBV13
J: TRBJ2-7
D: -
size: many
DNA: TGTGCCAGCAGCTTAGCCCAGGGGGGCTGGCGGGGTTCCTACGAGCAGTACTTC
CDR3: CASSLAQGGWRGSYEQYF

V: TRBV7-9
J: TRBJ1-1
D: -
size: -
DNA: TGTGCCAGCAGCCGAGAACTCCGGAGTCCTGAAGCTTTCTTT
CDR3: CASSRELRSPEAFF

V: TRBV7-7
J: TRBJ2-2
D: -
size: many
DNA: TGTGCTAGCAGCTTGCTTCAGCGGGCGGGCACCGGGGAGCTGTTTTTT
CDR3: CASSLLQRAGTGELFF

V: TRBV18
J: TRBJ2-7
D: TRBD2
size: many
DNA: TGTGCCAGCTCCCCTGCCGCGGGAGGGACCTACGAGCAGTACTTC
CDR3: CASSPAAGGTYEQYF

V: TRBV6-2/TRBV6-3
J: TRBJ2-7
D: TRBD2
size: many
DNA: TGTGCCGGGGCTAGCGGGAGGGCCTACGAGCAGTACTTC
CDR3: CAGASGRAYEQYF

V: TRBV28
J: TRBJ1-1
D: -
size: many
DNA: TGTGCCAGCCGGCCCAATCTAATGAACACTGAAGCTTTCTTT
CDR3: CASRPNLMNTEAFF

V: TRBV28
J: TRBJ2-1
D: -
size: many
DNA: TGTGCCAGCACCACCGAGTTTGGTGAGCAGTTCTTC
CDR3: CASTTEFGEQFF

V: TRBV20-1
J: TRBJ2-3
D: -
size: few
DNA: TGCAGTGCTGCAAGGACACCCCAGGCAGATACGCAGTATTTT
CDR3: CSAARTPQADTQYF

V: TRBV6-1
J: TRBJ2-3
D: -
size: -
DNA: TGTGCCAGCAACCTGGACAGCACAGATACGCAGTATTTT
CDR3: CASNLDSTDTQYF

V: TRBV7-2
J: TRBJ2-7
D: TRBD2
size: many
DNA: TGTGCCAGCAGCTTAGGCCCGGGAGGGGGTCCCTACGAGCAGTACTTC
CDR3: CASSLGPGGGPYEQYF

V: TRBV5-5
J: TRBJ2-3
D: TRBD2
size: many
DNA: TGTGCCAGCAGCAGAGATAGCGGGGCGGGAGATACGCAGTATTTT
CDR3: CASSRDSGAGDTQYF

V: TRBV11-2
J: TRBJ2-1
D: -
size: many
DNA: TGTGCCAGCAGTCGTACCCAGAGCAATGAGCAGTTCTTC
CDR3: CASSRTQSNEQFF

V: TRBV6-5
J: TRBJ2-7
D: -
size: many
DNA: TGTGCCAGCAGTTACTCAAGTGTGGCCCAGGGGAGTAACGAGCAGTACTTC
CDR3: CASSYSSVAQGSNEQYF

V: TRBV19
J: TRBJ1-2
D: -
size: few
DNA: TGTGCCAGTAGTTGGAGGTCCTATGGCTACACCTTC
CDR3: CASSWRSYGYTF

V: TRBV20-1
J: TRBJ2-5
D: TRBD2
size: many
DNA: TGCAGTGCTACGACTAGCGGGAGGGAGGAGACCCAGTACTTC
CDR3: CSATTSGREETQYF

V: TRBV6-2/TRBV6-3
J: TRBJ2-1
D: TRBD1
size: many
DNA: TGTGCCAGCAGTTACGACAGGGGGGTCAATGAGCAGTTCTTC
CDR3: CASSYDRGVNEQFF

V: TRBV19
J: TRBJ2-1
D: TRBD2
size: many
DNA: TGTGCCAGTAGTATAGATCGAGCGGGAACTTACAATGAGCAGTTCTTC
CDR3: CASSIDRAGTYNEQFF

V: TRBV6-4
J: TRBJ2-1
D: -
size: many
DNA: TGTGCCAGCAGTGAACGGGACTCCTACAATGAGCAGTTCTTC
CDR3: CASSERDSYNEQFF

V: TRBV18
J: TRBJ2-7
D: TRBD1
size: many
DNA: TGTGCCAGCTCACCGGCCGGGACAGGGTGGTACGAGCAGTACTTC
CDR3: CASSPAGTGWYEQYF

V: TRBV10-1
J: TRBJ2-7
D: TRBD1
size: many
DNA: TGCGCCAGCAGTTCGGACAGGGGAACCTACGAGCAGTACTTC
CDR3: CASSSDRGTYEQYF

V: TRBV27
J: TRBJ2-2
D: -
size: many
DNA: TGTGCCAGCAGTGCCGACATTGCCGGGGAGCTGTTTTTT
CDR3: CASSADIAGELFF

V: TRBV7-2
J: TRBJ1-1
D: -
size: many
DNA: TGTGCCAGCAGCCCGCGGACAGCCTTGAACACTGAAGCTTTCTTT
CDR3: CASSPRTALNTEAFF

V: TRBV20-1
J: TRBJ2-1
D: -
size: many
DNA: TGCAGTGCTAGTTCGGCCTACTCCTACAATGAGCAGTTCTTC
CDR3: CSASSAYSYNEQFF

V: TRBV7-9
J: TRBJ1-2
D: -
size: many
DNA: TGTGCCAGCAAGATGGGGACTAACTATGGCTACACCTTC
CDR3: CASKMGTNYGYTF